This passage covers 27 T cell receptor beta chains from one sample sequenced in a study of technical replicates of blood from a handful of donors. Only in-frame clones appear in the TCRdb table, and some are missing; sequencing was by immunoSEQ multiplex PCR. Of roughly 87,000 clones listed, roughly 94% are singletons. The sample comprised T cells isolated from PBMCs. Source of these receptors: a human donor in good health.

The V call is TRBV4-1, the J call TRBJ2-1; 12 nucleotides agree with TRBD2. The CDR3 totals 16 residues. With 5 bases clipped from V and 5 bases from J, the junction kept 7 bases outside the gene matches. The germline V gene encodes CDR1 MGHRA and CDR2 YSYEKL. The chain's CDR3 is CASSTLAGGLNNEQFF. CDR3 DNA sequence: TGCGCCAGCAGCACCCTAGCGGGGGGGCTTAACAATGAGCAGTTCTTC.

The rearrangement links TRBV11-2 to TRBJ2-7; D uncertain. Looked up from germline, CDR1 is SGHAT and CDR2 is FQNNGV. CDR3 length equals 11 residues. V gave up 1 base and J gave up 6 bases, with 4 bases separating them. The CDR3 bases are TGTGCCAGCAGCTTAGTCGGCGAGCAGTACTTC. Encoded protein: CASSLVGEQYF.

CDR3 sequence: CASSKGPGQGRIEAFF. The DNA of the CDR3 is TGTGCCAGTAGTAAAGGCCCGGGACAGGGGCGGATTGAAGCTTTCTTT. The chain couples TRBV19 to TRBJ1-1; 10 bases match TRBD1. With 4 bases clipped from V and 7 bases from J, the junction kept 12 bases outside the gene matches. Germline V gene lookup returns CDR1 LNHDA and CDR2 SQIVND (reference sequence). There are 16 residues in the CDR3. The variable domain in full, completed from reference TRBV19 and TRBJ1-1, reads DGGITQSPKYLFRKEGQNVTLSCEQNLNHDAMYWYRQDPGQGLRLIYYSQIVNDFQKGDIAEGYSVSREKKESFPLTVTSAQKNPTAFYLCASSKGPGQGRIEAFFGQGTRLTVV.

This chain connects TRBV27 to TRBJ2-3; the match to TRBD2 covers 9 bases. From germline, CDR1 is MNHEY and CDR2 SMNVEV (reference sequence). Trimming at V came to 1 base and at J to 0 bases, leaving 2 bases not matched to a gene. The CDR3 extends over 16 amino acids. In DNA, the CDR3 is TGTGCCAGCAGTTTATTAGCGGGAGCTAGCACAGATACGCAGTATTTT. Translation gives CASSLLAGASTDTQYF.

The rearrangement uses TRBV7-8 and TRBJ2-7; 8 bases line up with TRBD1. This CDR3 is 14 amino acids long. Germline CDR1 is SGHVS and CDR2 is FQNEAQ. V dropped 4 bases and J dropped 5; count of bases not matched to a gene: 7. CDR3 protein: CASSSVTGGHEQYF. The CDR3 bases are TGTGCCAGCAGCTCAGTAACAGGGGGTCACGAGCAGTACTTC.

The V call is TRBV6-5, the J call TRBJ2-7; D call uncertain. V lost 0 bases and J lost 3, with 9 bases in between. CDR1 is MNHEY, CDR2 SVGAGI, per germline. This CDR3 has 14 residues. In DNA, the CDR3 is TGTGCCAGCAGTTACTCTATTAGCAGCTACGAGCAGTACTTC. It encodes CASSYSISSYEQYF.

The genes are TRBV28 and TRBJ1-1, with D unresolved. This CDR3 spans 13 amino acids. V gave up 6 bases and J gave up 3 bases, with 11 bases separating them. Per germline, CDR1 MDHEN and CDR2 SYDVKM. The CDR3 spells CASRATLDTEAFF. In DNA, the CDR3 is TGTGCCAGCAGGGCGACCCTAGACACTGAAGCTTTCTTT. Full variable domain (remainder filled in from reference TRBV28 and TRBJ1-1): DVKVTQSSRYLVKRTGEKVFLECVQDMDHENMFWYRQDPGLGLRLIYFSYDVKMKEKGDIPEGYSVSREKKERFSLILESASTNQTSMYLCASRATLDTEAFFGQGTRLTVV.

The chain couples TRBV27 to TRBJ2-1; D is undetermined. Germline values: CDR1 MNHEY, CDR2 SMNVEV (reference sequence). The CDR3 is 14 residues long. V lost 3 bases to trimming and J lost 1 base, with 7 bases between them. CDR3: CASSFGNSYNEQFF. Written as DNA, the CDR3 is TGTGCCAGCAGTTTCGGTAATTCCTACAATGAGCAGTTCTTC.

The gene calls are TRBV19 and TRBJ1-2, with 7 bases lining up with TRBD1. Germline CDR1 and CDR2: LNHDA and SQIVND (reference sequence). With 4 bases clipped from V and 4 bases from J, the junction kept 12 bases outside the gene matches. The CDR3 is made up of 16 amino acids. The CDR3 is CASSTNRHDRAYGYTF. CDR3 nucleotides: TGTGCCAGTAGTACGAATCGACACGACAGGGCCTATGGCTACACCTTC.

DNA of the CDR3: TGTGCCAGCAGCTTAGTAAGGACAGCCGAAGCTTTCTTT. Residues: CASSLVRTAEAFF. The chain recombines TRBV7-3 with TRBJ1-1, with D possibly matching TRBD1 (6 bases). The CDR3 has 13 amino acids. V shed 2 bases and J shed 8 bases, with 12 bases lying between them. Germline loops: CDR1 SGHTA, CDR2 FQGTGA. The full variable domain, completed using reference TRBV7-3 and TRBJ1-1, is GAGVSQTPSNKVTEKGKYVELRCDPISGHTALYWYRQSLGQGPEFLIYFQGTGAADDSGLPNDRFFAVRPEGSVSTLKIQRTERGDSAVYLCASSLVRTAEAFFGQGTRLTVV.

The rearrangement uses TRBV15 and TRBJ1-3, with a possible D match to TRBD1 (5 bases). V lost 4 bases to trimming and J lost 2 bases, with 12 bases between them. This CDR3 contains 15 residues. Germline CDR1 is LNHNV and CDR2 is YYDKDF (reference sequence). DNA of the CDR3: TGTGCCACCAGCATCAGGGCCTCCCCTGGAAACACCATATATTTT. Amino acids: CATSIRASPGNTIYF. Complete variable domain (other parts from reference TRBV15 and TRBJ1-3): DAMVIQNPRYQVTQFGKPVTLSCSQTLNHNVMYWYQQKSSQAPKLLFHYYDKDFNNEADTPDNFQSRRPNTSFCFLDIRSPGLGDTAMYLCATSIRASPGNTIYFGEGSWLTVV.

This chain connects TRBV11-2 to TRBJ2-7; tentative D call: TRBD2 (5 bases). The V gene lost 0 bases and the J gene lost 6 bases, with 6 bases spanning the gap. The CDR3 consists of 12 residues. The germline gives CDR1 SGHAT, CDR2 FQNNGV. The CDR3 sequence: CASSLDGLEQYF. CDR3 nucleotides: TGTGCCAGCAGCTTAGACGGACTCGAGCAGTACTTC.

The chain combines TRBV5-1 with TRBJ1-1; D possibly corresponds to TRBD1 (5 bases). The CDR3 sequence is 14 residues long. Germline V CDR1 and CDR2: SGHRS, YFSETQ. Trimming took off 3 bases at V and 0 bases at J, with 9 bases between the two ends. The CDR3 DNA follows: TGCGCCAGCAGCTCGCAGGACATGAACACTGAAGCTTTCTTT. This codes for CASSSQDMNTEAFF.

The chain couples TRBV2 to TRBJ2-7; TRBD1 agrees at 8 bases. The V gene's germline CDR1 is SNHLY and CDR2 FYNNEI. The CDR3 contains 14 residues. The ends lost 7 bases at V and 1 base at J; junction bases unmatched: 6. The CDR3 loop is CASMLDRESYEQYF. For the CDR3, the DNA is TGTGCCAGCATGCTGGACAGGGAATCCTACGAGCAGTACTTC.

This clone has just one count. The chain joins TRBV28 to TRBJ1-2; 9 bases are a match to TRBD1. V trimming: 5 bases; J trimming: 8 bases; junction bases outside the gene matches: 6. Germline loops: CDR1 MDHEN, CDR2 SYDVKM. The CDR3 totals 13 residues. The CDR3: CASSVGQGHGYTF. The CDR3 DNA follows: TGTGCCAGCAGTGTGGGACAGGGCCACGGCTACACCTTC.

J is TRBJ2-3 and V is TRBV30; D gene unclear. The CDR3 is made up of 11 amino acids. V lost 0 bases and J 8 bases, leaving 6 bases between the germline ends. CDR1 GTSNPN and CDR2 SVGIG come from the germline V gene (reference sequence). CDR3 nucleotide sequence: TGTGCCTGGAGTGTACCCGGTACGCAGTATTTT. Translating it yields CAWSVPGTQYF.

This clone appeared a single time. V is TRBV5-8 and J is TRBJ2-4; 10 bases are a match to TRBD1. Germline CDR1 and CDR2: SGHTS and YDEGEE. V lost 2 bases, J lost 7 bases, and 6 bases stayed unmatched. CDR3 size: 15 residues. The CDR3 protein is CASSLGTGARNIQYF. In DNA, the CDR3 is TGTGCCAGCAGCTTAGGGACAGGGGCGCGGAACATTCAGTACTTC.

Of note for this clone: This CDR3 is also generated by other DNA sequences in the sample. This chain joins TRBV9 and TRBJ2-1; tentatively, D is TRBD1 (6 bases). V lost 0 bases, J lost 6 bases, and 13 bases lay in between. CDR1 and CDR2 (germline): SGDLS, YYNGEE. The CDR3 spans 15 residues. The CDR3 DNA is TGTGCCAGCAGCGTAGGTCAGGGGAGAGGCAATGAGCAGTTCTTC. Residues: CASSVGQGRGNEQFF.

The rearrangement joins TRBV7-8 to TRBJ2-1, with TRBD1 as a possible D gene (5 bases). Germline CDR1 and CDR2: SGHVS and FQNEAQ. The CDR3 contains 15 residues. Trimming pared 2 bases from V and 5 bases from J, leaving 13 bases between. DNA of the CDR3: TGTGCCAGCAGCTTACAGGGTTGGACCGACAATGAGCAGTTCTTC. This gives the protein CASSLQGWTDNEQFF. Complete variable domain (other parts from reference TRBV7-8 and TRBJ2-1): GAGVSQSPRYKVAKRGQDVALRCDPISGHVSLFWYQQALGQGPEFLTYFQNEAQLDKSGLPSDRFFAERPEGSVSTLKIQRTQQEDSAVYLCASSLQGWTDNEQFFGPGTRLTVL.

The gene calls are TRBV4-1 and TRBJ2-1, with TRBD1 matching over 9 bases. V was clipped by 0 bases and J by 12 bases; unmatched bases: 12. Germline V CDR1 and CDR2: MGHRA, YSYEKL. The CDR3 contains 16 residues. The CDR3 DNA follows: TGCGCCAGCAGCCAAGATTCAGGACAGGGGAGCTATGGGCAGTTCTTC. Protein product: CASSQDSGQGSYGQFF.

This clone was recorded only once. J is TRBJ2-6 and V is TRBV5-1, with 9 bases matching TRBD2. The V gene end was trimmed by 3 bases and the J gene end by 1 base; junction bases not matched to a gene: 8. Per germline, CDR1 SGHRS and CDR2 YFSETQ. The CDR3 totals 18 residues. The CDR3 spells CASSSTGTSFSGANVLTF. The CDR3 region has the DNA TGCGCCAGCAGCTCGACCGGGACTAGCTTTTCTGGGGCCAACGTCCTGACTTTC.

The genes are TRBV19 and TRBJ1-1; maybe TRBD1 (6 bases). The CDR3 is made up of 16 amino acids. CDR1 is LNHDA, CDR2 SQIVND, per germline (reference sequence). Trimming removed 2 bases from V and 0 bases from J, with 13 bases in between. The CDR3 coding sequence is TGTGCCAGTAGTATATCCGGGGGGCTCATGAACACTGAAGCTTTCTTT. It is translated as CASSISGGLMNTEAFF. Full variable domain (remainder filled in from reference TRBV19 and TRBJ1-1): DGGITQSPKYLFRKEGQNVTLSCEQNLNHDAMYWYRQDPGQGLRLIYYSQIVNDFQKGDIAEGYSVSREKKESFPLTVTSAQKNPTAFYLCASSISGGLMNTEAFFGQGTRLTVV.

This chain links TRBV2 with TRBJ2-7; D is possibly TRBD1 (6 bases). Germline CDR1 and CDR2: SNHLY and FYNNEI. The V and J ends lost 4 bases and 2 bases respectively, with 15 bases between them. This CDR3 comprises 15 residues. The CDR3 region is CASSVTGPPTYEQYF. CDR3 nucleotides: TGTGCCAGCAGTGTAACAGGGCCACCAACCTACGAGCAGTACTTC.

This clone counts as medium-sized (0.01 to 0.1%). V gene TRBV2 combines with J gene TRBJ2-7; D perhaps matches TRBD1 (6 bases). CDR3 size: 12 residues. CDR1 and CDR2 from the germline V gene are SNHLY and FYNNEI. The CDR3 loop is CSAADRTYEQYF. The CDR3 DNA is TGTTCAGCCGCGGACAGAACCTACGAGCAGTACTTC.

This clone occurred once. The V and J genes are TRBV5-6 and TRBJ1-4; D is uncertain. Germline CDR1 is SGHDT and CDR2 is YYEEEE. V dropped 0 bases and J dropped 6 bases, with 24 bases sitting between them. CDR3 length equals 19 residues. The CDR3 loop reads CASSLGRLNGPFRDEKLFF. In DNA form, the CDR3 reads TGTGCCAGCAGCTTGGGGCGACTAAACGGCCCCTTCCGTGATGAAAAACTGTTTTTT. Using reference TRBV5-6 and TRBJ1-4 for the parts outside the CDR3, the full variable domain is DAGVTQSPTHLIKTRGQQVTLRCSPKSGHDTVSWYQQALGQGPQFIFQYYEEEERQRGNFPDRFSGHQFPNYSSELNVNALLLGDSALYLCASSLGRLNGPFRDEKLFFGSGTQLSVL.

As DNA, the CDR3 is TGTGCCAGCAGGGACAACCAAAAAGAGACCCAGTACTTC. Amino acid sequence: CASRDNQKETQYF. The J gene is TRBJ2-5, the V gene TRBV14, with D possibly matching TRBD1 (5 bases). The ends were cut back, 6 bases at V and 3 bases at J, with 11 bases in the middle. CDR3 length: 13 amino acids. CDR1 and CDR2 from the germline V gene are SGHDN and FVKESK. Full variable domain (remainder filled in from reference TRBV14 and TRBJ2-5): EAGVTQFPSHSVIEKGQTVTLRCDPISGHDNLYWYRRVMGKEIKFLLHFVKESKQDESGMPNNRFLAERTGGTYSTLKVQPAELEDSGVYFCASRDNQKETQYFGPGTRLLVL.

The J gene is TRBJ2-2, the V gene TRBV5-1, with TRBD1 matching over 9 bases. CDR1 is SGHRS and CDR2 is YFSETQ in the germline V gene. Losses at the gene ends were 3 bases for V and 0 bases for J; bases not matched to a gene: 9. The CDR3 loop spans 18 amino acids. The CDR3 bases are TGCGCCAGCAGCTACCGACAGGGGGATTACCCGAACACCGGGGAGCTGTTTTTT. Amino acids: CASSYRQGDYPNTGELFF.